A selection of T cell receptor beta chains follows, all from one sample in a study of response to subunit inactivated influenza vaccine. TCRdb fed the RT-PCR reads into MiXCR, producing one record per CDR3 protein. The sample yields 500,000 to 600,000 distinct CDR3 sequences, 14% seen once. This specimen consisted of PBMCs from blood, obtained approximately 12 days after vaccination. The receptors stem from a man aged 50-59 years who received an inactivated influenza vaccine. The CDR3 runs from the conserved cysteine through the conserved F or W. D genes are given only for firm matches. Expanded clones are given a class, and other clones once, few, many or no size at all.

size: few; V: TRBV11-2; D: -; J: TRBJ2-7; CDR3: CASSLRTVGYEQYF; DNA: TGTGCCAGCAGCTTAAGGACGGTGGGCTACGAGCAGTACTTC
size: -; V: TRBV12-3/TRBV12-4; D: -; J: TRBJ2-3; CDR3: CASSLYVHRADTQYF; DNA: TGTGCCAGCAGTTTATACGTCCATAGGGCAGATACGCAGTATTTT
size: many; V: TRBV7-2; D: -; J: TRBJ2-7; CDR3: CASSPAGPYEQYF; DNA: TGTGCCAGCAGCCCCGCGGGGCCCTACGAGCAGTACTTC
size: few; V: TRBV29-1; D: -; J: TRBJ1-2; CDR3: CSAQGGHGYTF; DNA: TGCAGCGCCCAAGGGGGGCATGGCTACACCTTC
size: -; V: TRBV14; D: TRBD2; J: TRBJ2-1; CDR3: CASSQIGLADSEQFF; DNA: TGTGCCAGCAGCCAAATAGGACTAGCTGACAGTGAGCAGTTCTTC
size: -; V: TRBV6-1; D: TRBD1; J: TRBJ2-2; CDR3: CASGRQGAVPTGELFF; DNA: TGTGCCAGCGGCCGACAGGGGGCAGTTCCCACCGGGGAGCTGTTTTTT
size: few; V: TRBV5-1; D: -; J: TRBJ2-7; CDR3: CASSLFQSYEQYF; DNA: TGCGCCAGCAGCTTGTTTCAGTCCTACGAGCAGTACTTC
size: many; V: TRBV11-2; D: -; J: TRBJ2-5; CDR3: CASSLTGLETQYF; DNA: TGTGCCAGCAGCTTAACAGGGTTGGAGACCCAGTACTTC
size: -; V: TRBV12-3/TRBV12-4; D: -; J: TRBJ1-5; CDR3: CASSLVSSWDQPQHF; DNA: TGTGCCAGCAGTTTGGTATCTTCCTGGGATCAGCCCCAGCATTTT
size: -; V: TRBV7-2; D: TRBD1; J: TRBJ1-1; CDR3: CASSFGTVETEAFF; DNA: TGTGCCAGCAGCTTCGGGACAGTCGAAACTGAAGCTTTCTTT
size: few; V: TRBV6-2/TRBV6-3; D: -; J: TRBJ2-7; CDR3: CASSSSRTLRSYEQYF; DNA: TGTGCCAGCAGTTCATCCCGGACGCTCCGGAGCTACGAGCAGTACTTC
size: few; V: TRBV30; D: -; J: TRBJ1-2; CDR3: CAWMSRRNYGYTF; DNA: TGTGCCTGGATGTCACGGCGGAACTATGGCTACACCTTC
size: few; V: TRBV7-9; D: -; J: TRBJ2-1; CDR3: CASSLDLGSNEQFF; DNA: TGTGCCAGCAGCTTAGATTTAGGGTCCAATGAGCAGTTCTTC
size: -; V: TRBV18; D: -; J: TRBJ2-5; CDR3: CASSPGSTQETQYF; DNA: TGTGCCAGCTCACCAGGGAGTACCCAAGAGACCCAGTACTTC
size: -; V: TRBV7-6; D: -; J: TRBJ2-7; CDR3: CASSPSYAGEQYF; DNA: TGTGCCAGCAGCCCGTCTTACGCGGGCGAGCAGTACTTC
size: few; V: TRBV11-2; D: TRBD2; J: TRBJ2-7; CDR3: CASSLDNGLAGYYEQYF; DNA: TGTGCCAGCAGCTTAGATAATGGACTAGCGGGATACTACGAGCAGTACTTC
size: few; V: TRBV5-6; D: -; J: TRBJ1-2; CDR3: CASSLNPADGYTF; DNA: TGTGCCAGCAGCTTGAATCCGGCGGATGGCTACACCTTC
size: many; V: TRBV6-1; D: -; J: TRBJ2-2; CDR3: CASKGTRSNTGELFF; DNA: TGTGCCAGCAAGGGGACACGCTCGAACACCGGGGAGCTGTTTTTT
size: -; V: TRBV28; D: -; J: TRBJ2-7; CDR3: CASSTEGVGYEQYF; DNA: TGTGCCAGCAGCACCGAGGGGGTAGGGTACGAGCAGTACTTC
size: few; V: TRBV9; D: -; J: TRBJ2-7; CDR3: CASSVLGESYEQYF; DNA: TGTGCCAGCAGCGTATTAGGCGAATCCTACGAGCAGTACTTC
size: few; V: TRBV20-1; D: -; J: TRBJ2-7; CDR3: CSALGGLVYEQYF; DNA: TGCAGTGCTCTCGGGGGCCTAGTCTACGAGCAGTACTTC
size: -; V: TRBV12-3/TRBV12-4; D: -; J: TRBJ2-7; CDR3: CASSGDTPGEQYF; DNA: TGTGCCAGCAGTGGGGACACCCCTGGGGAGCAGTACTTC